Presented here are 18 T cell receptor beta chains from one specimen sequenced in a study of blood T cells in healthy people across ages. The authors ran a second PCR of roughly 7 to 11 cycles using a sample-barcoded 5' primer and a J-beta primer mix. One entry per CDR3 protein results from TCRdb running MiXCR on the 5' RACE reads. Among hundreds of thousands of distinct CDR3 sequences listed, roughly 32% were seen once. Specimen: blood. The receptors derive from a woman older than 75 in good health.

This clonotype was counted between two and nine times. This chain uses TRBV27 with TRBJ2-4; possibly TRBD1 for D (7 bases). The length of the CDR3 is 18 residues. Trimming took off 4 bases at V and 2 bases at J, with 21 bases between the two ends. From germline, CDR1 is MNHEY and CDR2 SMNVEV (reference sequence). The CDR3 spells CASSSTQGTLGPKNIQYF. CDR3 nucleotides: TGTGCCAGCAGTTCCACACAGGGGACTCTGGGCCCCAAAAACATTCAGTACTTC.

The sample holds many counts of this clonotype. This sequence joins TRBV11-2 and TRBJ2-1; 8 nucleotides align to TRBD2. The CDR3 is 16 residues long. Germline V lookup: CDR1 SGHAT, CDR2 FQNNGV. V trimming: 3 bases; J trimming: 4 bases; junction bases outside the gene matches: 8. DNA for the CDR3: TGTGCCAGCAGCTTCCCCTCGGGGGGGGGATACAATGAGCAGTTCTTC. This codes for CASSFPSGGGYNEQFF.

This clonotype was counted at least ten times. This chain links TRBV7-9 with TRBJ1-2; D not resolved. The germline CDR1 and CDR2 sequences are SEHNR and FQNEAQ (reference sequence). The V end was cut by 5 bases, the J end by 3 bases, with 16 bases between. This CDR3 has 15 residues. The CDR3 bases are TGTGCCAGCAGCGCTGGGATTGATGGGTACTATGGCTACACCTTC. It codes for CASSAGIDGYYGYTF.

The table lists this clonotype with many counts. The chain employs TRBV5-1 and TRBJ2-5; D gene unclear. The CDR3 totals 13 residues. Trimming stripped 1 base from V and 7 bases from J, with 11 bases between. In germline, CDR1 is SGHRS, CDR2 YFSETQ. For the CDR3, the DNA is TGCGCCAGCAGCTTGATCACTACGGCGACCCAGTACTTC. Its translation is CASSLITTATQYF.

This chain uses TRBV11-2 with TRBJ2-1; 8 bases match TRBD1. Trimming at V came to 5 bases and at J to 7 bases, leaving 4 bases not matched to a gene. This CDR3 region has 13 residues. CDR1 is SGHAT and CDR2 is FQNNGV in the germline V gene. The CDR3 coding sequence is TGTGCCAGCAGCAACCGACAGGGGAATGAGCAGTTCTTC. Translated, it gives CASSNRQGNEQFF.

This clonotype was seen more than once but under ten times. The chain is built from TRBV19 and TRBJ1-5, with 10 bases matching TRBD1. CDR3 length: 14 amino acids. Germline lookup yields CDR1 LNHDA and CDR2 SQIVND (reference sequence). The V gene end was trimmed by 7 bases and the J gene end by 6 bases; junction bases not matched to a gene: 6. The CDR3 DNA reads TGTGCCAGTAAGACGGGACAGGGGCGTCAGCCCCAGCATTTT. Its protein is CASKTGQGRQPQHF. The entire variable domain, with the rest obtained from reference TRBV19 and TRBJ1-5, is as follows: DGGITQSPKYLFRKEGQNVTLSCEQNLNHDAMYWYRQDPGQGLRLIYYSQIVNDFQKGDIAEGYSVSREKKESFPLTVTSAQKNPTAFYLCASKTGQGRQPQHFGDGTRLSIL.

Turning to this clonotype: A read error may account for a junction end that differs from germline. The V gene is TRBV30, the J gene TRBJ2-1, with 7 bases lining up with TRBD2. TRBJ2-7 matches the DNA end more closely, so the J call is doubtful. This CDR3 region has 15 residues. Per the germline V gene, CDR1 is GTSNPN and CDR2 is SVGIG (reference sequence). The CDR3 is CAWSSGGGSYNEQYF. CDR3 nucleotides: TGCGCCTGGAGTTCCGGGGGAGGGTCCTACAATGAGCAGTACTTC.

This clonotype was counted at least ten times. A much larger clone sits a single nucleotide away, making a read error possible. The chain carries TRBV20-1 and TRBJ2-7, with TRBD2 identical over 7 bases. The CDR3 has 12 amino acids. Germline trimming cut 4 bases from V and 4 bases from J; bases unmatched to any gene: 4. Germline V gene sequence: CDR1 DFQATT, CDR2 SNEGSKA (reference sequence). CDR3 in DNA: TGCAGTGCTACCAAGGGAGGGTACGAGCAGTACTTC. Its protein is CSATKGGYEQYF.

About this clonotype itself: A much larger clone lies one base from this, so it may be a read error. The V call is TRBV4-1, the J call TRBJ1-1; D ambiguous. CDR3 length: 15 amino acids. Germline V gene lookup returns CDR1 MGHRA and CDR2 YSYEKL. V lost 1 base and J lost 1, with 10 bases in between. In DNA form, the CDR3 reads TGCGCCAGCAGCCAAGGAGACACAAGGAACACTGAAGCTTTCTTT. Translated, it gives CASSQGDTRNTEAFF.

This clonotype was counted between two and nine times. Possible read error: a much larger clone is one base away. The genes are TRBV7-2 and TRBJ2-7; 9 bases align to TRBD2. Trimming took 6 bases from V and 2 from J; bases not matched to a gene: 5. Germline assignment: CDR1 SGHTA and CDR2 FQGNSA. CDR3 length: 14 residues. CDR3 region: CASRRAGGPYEQYF. CDR3 nucleotide sequence: TGTGCCAGCAGGCGAGCGGGGGGACCCTACGAGCAGTACTTC.

As concerns this clonotype: A much larger clone lies one base from this, so it may be a read error. The chain has TRBV20-1 and TRBJ2-3; 8 bases are a match to TRBD2. The CDR3 extends over 14 amino acids. In germline, CDR1 is DFQATT, CDR2 SNEGSKA (reference sequence). The junction had 6 bases not matched to a gene; V was cut back by 5 bases and J by 2 bases. The CDR3 DNA reads as TGCAGTGCTCCGCGGGAGGAGGACACAGATACGCAGTATTTT. Encoded protein: CSAPREEDTDTQYF.

As for this clonotype: Given a much more abundant clone one base away, this may be a read error. This chain joins TRBV7-2 and TRBJ2-1; unclear D gene. CDR1 and CDR2 from the germline V gene are SGHTA and FQGNSA. CDR3 length: 13 residues. Trimming removed 6 bases at V and 6 bases at J, with 12 bases between. In nucleotides, the CDR3 is TGTGCCAGCAGGTTCCCAGGCCGCAATGAGCAGTTCTTC. It yields the protein CASRFPGRNEQFF.

This clonotype has ten or more counts. The genes are TRBV28 and TRBJ2-4, with D uncertain. The CDR3 extends over 12 amino acids. Trimming removed 3 bases at V and 3 bases at J, with 3 bases between. The V gene's germline CDR1 is MDHEN and CDR2 SYDVKM. In nucleotides, the CDR3 is TGTGCCAGCAGTTTCCACAAAAACATTCAGTACTTC. Protein: CASSFHKNIQYF. Using reference TRBV28 and TRBJ2-4 for the parts outside the CDR3, the full variable domain is DVKVTQSSRYLVKRTGEKVFLECVQDMDHENMFWYRQDPGLGLRLIYFSYDVKMKEKGDIPEGYSVSREKKERFSLILESASTNQTSMYLCASSFHKNIQYFGAGTRLSVL.

This clonotype was counted many times. The chain has TRBV6-2 or TRBV6-3 and TRBJ2-1; TRBD2 aligns across 11 bases. The CDR3 spans 15 residues. Germline V lookup: CDR1 MNHEY, CDR2 SVGEGT. V gave up 6 bases and J gave up 9 bases; unmatched junction bases: 10. In DNA, the CDR3 is TGTGCCAGCAGAAGACTAGCGGGGAGCTGGGTTGAGCAGTTCTTC. Protein: CASRRLAGSWVEQFF.

About this clonotype: A clone one base away is much larger, so this may be a read error. The rearrangement uses TRBV10-3 and TRBJ2-7; TRBD2 matches 8 bases. Germline CDR1 and CDR2: ENHRY and SYGVKD. V lost 2 bases, J lost 7 bases, and 10 bases stayed unmatched. The CDR3 has 15 residues. CDR3 sequence reads: CAISERGGVGDEQYF. In DNA, the CDR3 is TGTGCCATCAGTGAGCGGGGGGGGGTAGGAGATGAGCAGTACTTC.

Many counts were recorded for this clonotype. The chain uses TRBV6-6 and TRBJ2-1, with D perhaps TRBD1 or TRBD2 (5 bases each). The CDR3 spans 16 residues. Germline V CDR1 and CDR2: MNHNY, SVGAGI (reference sequence). V was pared by 8 bases and J by 0 bases, with 17 bases between. The CDR3 protein is CASALRGGSSYNEQFF. CDR3 DNA sequence: TGTGCCAGCGCGTTACGGGGCGGCAGCTCCTACAATGAGCAGTTCTTC.

This clonotype was seen only once. A read error may explain this, as a much larger clone is one base away. This sequence joins TRBV27 and TRBJ2-3; D possibly corresponds to TRBD2 (6 bases). V lost 4 bases to trimming and J lost 2 bases, with 10 bases between them. The CDR3 contains 14 residues. Germline lookup yields CDR1 MNHEY and CDR2 SMNVEV (reference sequence). The CDR3 loop is CASSCSGPTDTQYF. The CDR3 DNA sequence: TGTGCCAGCAGTTGCAGCGGGCCCACAGATACGCAGTATTTT.

This clonotype was seen ten or more times. This chain connects TRBV7-2 to TRBJ2-3; D is unresolved. Trimming took off 2 bases at V and 0 bases at J, with 6 bases between the two ends. The CDR3 runs to 14 residues. Germline lookup yields CDR1 SGHTA and CDR2 FQGNSA. CDR3 in amino acids: CASSLYRSTDTQYF. DNA for the CDR3: TGTGCCAGCAGCTTATACCGAAGCACAGATACGCAGTATTTT.